These 5 T cell receptor beta chains were sequenced from one sample in a study of cytomegalovirus exposure and HLA in healthy donors. A multiplex PCR was run with 60 Vbeta primers and 13 Jbeta primers. Generated by immunoSEQ multiplex PCR, the TCRdb table keeps only in-frame clones and is missing some. The table shows more than 100,000 clones, with approximately 10% occurring only once. The sample consisted of PBMCs. Receptors were obtained from a woman aged 35 to 49 in good health and CMV-seropositive.

The chain employs TRBV6-5 and TRBJ1-1; D remains unclear. CDR1 and CDR2 from the germline V gene are MNHEY and SVGAGI. Trimming stripped 5 bases from V and 4 bases from J, with 11 bases between. There are 13 residues in the CDR3. CDR3 residues: CASSEMLATEAFF. CDR3 sequence (DNA): TGTGCCAGCAGTGAAATGTTGGCCACTGAAGCTTTCTTT.

This clone was seen a few times. The rearrangement links TRBV5-1 to TRBJ2-2, with 12 bases lining up with TRBD2. The V segment lost 0 bases and the J segment 8 bases; nucleotides outside the gene matches: 14. CDR3 size: 19 residues. Germline lookup yields CDR1 SGHRS and CDR2 YFSETQ. CDR3 in amino acids: CASSLETSGRITVPGELFF. The CDR3 region has the DNA TGCGCCAGCAGCTTGGAAACTAGCGGGAGGATTACCGTACCGGGGGAGCTGTTTTTT.

The V call is TRBV2, the J call TRBJ1-4, with D possibly TRBD1 on 5 matching bases. Per the germline V gene, CDR1 is SNHLY and CDR2 is FYNNEI. The CDR3 runs 14 residues. The V and J ends lost 2 bases and 8 bases respectively, with 12 bases between them. The CDR3 loop is CASSEWGVGEKLFF. In DNA form, the CDR3 reads TGTGCCAGCAGTGAATGGGGGGTGGGAGAAAAACTGTTTTTT. Full variable domain (outside the CDR3, taken from reference TRBV2 and TRBJ1-4): EPEVTQTPSHQVTQMGQEVILRCVPISNHLYFYWYRQILGQKVEFLVSFYNNEISEKSEIFDDQFSVERPDGSNFTLKIRSTKLEDSAMYFCASSEWGVGEKLFFGSGTQLSVL.

This clone showed up just a few times. The rearrangement uses TRBV5-1 and TRBJ2-2; 10 nucleotides match TRBD2. The germline gives CDR1 SGHRS, CDR2 YFSETQ. The CDR3 is 15 residues long. With 2 bases clipped from V and 3 bases from J, the junction kept 1 base outside the gene matches. CDR3: CASSLGLADTGELFF. DNA of the CDR3: TGCGCCAGCAGCTTAGGACTAGCGGACACCGGGGAGCTGTTTTTT.

Comments on this clone: The sample contains more than one DNA sequence encoding this CDR3. This rearrangement joins TRBV5-1 to TRBJ2-5, with D uncertain. This CDR3 is built from 13 residues. Germline-derived CDR1 and CDR2 are SGHRS and YFSETQ. Trimming took off 0 bases at V and 1 base at J, with 4 bases between the two ends. CDR3 protein: CASSLGGQETQYF. The DNA of the CDR3 is TGCGCCAGCAGCTTGGGCGGCCAAGAGACCCAGTACTTC.